A selection of T cell receptor beta chains follows, all from one sample in a study of cytomegalovirus exposure and HLA in healthy donors. The protocol was immunoSEQ multiplex PCR, while the TCRdb copy is restricted to in-frame clones and leaves out a portion. This sample contains about 91,000 clones. The specimen sequenced was PBMCs. These receptors all come from a woman under 40 in good health and CMV-seronegative. The CDR3 runs from the conserved cysteine through the conserved F or W.

j_gene: TRBJ2-2; v_gene: TRBV7-2; CDR3aa: CASSLAGGWNAGELFF
j_gene: TRBJ2-3; v_gene: TRBV2; CDR3aa: CASILSADTQYF
j_gene: TRBJ2-5; v_gene: TRBV5-4; CDR3aa: CASSGDSGETQYF
j_gene: TRBJ2-6; v_gene: TRBV19; CDR3aa: CASSTLGTGSPGANVLTF
j_gene: TRBJ2-3; v_gene: TRBV11-3; CDR3aa: CASSELAGDTQYF
j_gene: TRBJ2-7; v_gene: TRBV28; CDR3aa: CATLAGPSYEQYF
j_gene: TRBJ1-2; v_gene: TRBV5-1; CDR3aa: CASSFRPGGRDGYTF
j_gene: NA; v_gene: TRBV4-1; CDR3aa: CASSQKTTSGSPYEQYF
j_gene: TRBJ1-2; v_gene: TRBV28; CDR3aa: CASFPTGGYGYTF
j_gene: TRBJ2-6; v_gene: TRBV19; CDR3aa: CASSVGTTGANVLTF
j_gene: TRBJ1-1; v_gene: TRBV11-2; CDR3aa: CASSLAGRGTEAFF
j_gene: TRBJ2-2; v_gene: TRBV7-3; CDR3aa: CASSLGRGELFF
j_gene: TRBJ1-5; v_gene: TRBV6-4; CDR3aa: CASSDSGNQPQHF
j_gene: TRBJ2-5; v_gene: TRBV10-2; CDR3aa: CASSFEKETQYF
j_gene: TRBJ1-1; v_gene: TRBV5-4; CDR3aa: CASSWTLKNTEAFF
j_gene: TRBJ1-5; v_gene: TRBV2; CDR3aa: CARGTGQGNQPQHF
j_gene: TRBJ2-1; v_gene: TRBV5-1; CDR3aa: CASSFGQGPYNEQFF
j_gene: TRBJ1-5; v_gene: TRBV4-1; CDR3aa: CASRQGHTGDQPQHF
j_gene: TRBJ2-7; v_gene: TRBV5-6; CDR3aa: CASSHDRAYEQYF
j_gene: TRBJ1-6; v_gene: TRBV11-2; CDR3aa: CASSPNRGEPLHF
j_gene: TRBJ1-5; v_gene: TRBV27; CDR3aa: CASSSRTVGREYSNQPQHF
j_gene: TRBJ1-2; v_gene: TRBV28; CDR3aa: CASSPTANYGYTF
j_gene: TRBJ2-2; v_gene: TRBV11-3; CDR3aa: CASSGDRAHTGELFF
j_gene: NA; v_gene: TRBV29-1; CDR3aa: CSVGRTGSRQYEQYF
j_gene: TRBJ1-1; v_gene: TRBV9; CDR3aa: CASSPLGGYEAFF
j_gene: TRBJ2-7; v_gene: TRBV28; CDR3aa: CASSLDLAGVTDEQYF
j_gene: TRBJ1-4; v_gene: TRBV5-1; CDR3aa: CASGAIGTANEKLFF
j_gene: TRBJ1-1; v_gene: TRBV5-4; CDR3aa: CASSSAGGVTEAFF
j_gene: TRBJ1-5; v_gene: TRBV27; CDR3aa: CASSWTGTNQPQHF
j_gene: TRBJ2-2; v_gene: TRBV5-1; CDR3aa: CASSSPTGTANTGELFF
j_gene: TRBJ1-1; v_gene: TRBV27; CDR3aa: CAKTTGGDRTEAFF
j_gene: TRBJ1-2; v_gene: TRBV7-8; CDR3aa: CASSLSPGNYGYTF
j_gene: TRBJ2-3; v_gene: TRBV28; CDR3aa: CASSLGTSQYF
j_gene: TRBJ1-4; v_gene: TRBV28; CDR3aa: CASTRSDRGLEKLFF
j_gene: TRBJ2-7; v_gene: TRBV5-6; CDR3aa: CASSLEQGGHEQYF
j_gene: TRBJ2-7; v_gene: TRBV5-1; CDR3aa: CASSPGTGGSSGSYEQYF
j_gene: TRBJ2-2; v_gene: TRBV27; CDR3aa: CASRPRTGEITNTGELFF
j_gene: TRBJ2-4; v_gene: TRBV5-6; CDR3aa: CASSGGQGGLTKNIQYF
j_gene: TRBJ2-7; v_gene: TRBV10-3; CDR3aa: CAISDRDRGRFLDF
j_gene: TRBJ2-1; v_gene: TRBV18; CDR3aa: CASSPLAGAGNEQFF
j_gene: TRBJ1-5; v_gene: TRBV28; CDR3aa: CASKKNDRGPNQPQHF
j_gene: TRBJ2-1; v_gene: TRBV7-2; CDR3aa: CASSTLAGGYNEQFF
j_gene: TRBJ2-3; v_gene: TRBV9; CDR3aa: CASSVPGSPQYF
j_gene: TRBJ2-7; v_gene: TRBV28; CDR3aa: CASSGDRTGPF